This T cell receptor (beta chain) was sequenced for a study of CXCR3-negative and CXCR3-positive naive CD8 T cells. Study results and limitations: Diversity ran similarly high across both naive subsets but far lower in memory CD8+ cells. In CXCR3-positive naive cells, the TRB CDR3s were more hydrophobic than in CXCR3-negative naive cells.

The TRB libraries of cDNA were built by UMI-labeled 5' RACE. TCRdb re-called the 5' RACE reads and gives one entry per CDR3 protein, without DNA. This table lists under 110,000 distinct CDR3 sequences. The CDR3 loop spans 15 amino acids. Per the germline V gene, CDR1 is LGHDT and CDR2 is YNNKEL (reference sequence). With regard to this clonotype: Its antigen is as yet unknown.

V is TRBV3-1 and J is TRBJ1-1; TCRdb returns TRBD1, unconfirmable since there is no DNA. The receptor was derived from a human donor in good health. Some clones in this sample may be carry-over from other donors' samples. Source material: naive CXCR3+ CD8+ T cells from blood. Subset given: CD45RO-CCR7+CD27+CD95- naive CD8+ T cells expressing CXCR3 (TNR3+). This CDR3 reads CASSQVPQGSTEAFF. Complete variable domain (other parts from reference TRBV3-1 and TRBJ1-1): DTAVSQTPKYLVTQMGNDKSIKCEQNLGHDTMYWYKQDSKKFLKIMFSYNNKELIINETVPNRFSPKSPDKAHLNLHINSLELGDSAVYFCASSQVPQGSTEAFFGQGTRLTVV.